The T cell receptor beta chain described here comes from a study of blood T cells in healthy people across ages. Overall study findings and caveats: The recorded TCR beta diversity per million T cells decreased in a roughly linear manner with age.

This clonotype turned up a few times. Its antigen remains unknown. Using a J-beta primer mix together with a sample-barcoded 5' primer, a second PCR was run for about 6 to 12 cycles. From each sample, at least 3 million paired-end reads containing CDR3 were obtained. MiXCR was run by TCRdb on the 5' RACE reads, yielding one entry per CDR3 protein. The sample has 550,000 to 700,000 distinct CDR3 sequences; approximately 27% are singletons. The CDR3 consists of 16 residues. With 2 bases removed from V and 3 bases from J, the gap between germline ends came to 17 bases. Per the germline V gene, CDR1 is SQVTM and CDR2 is ANQGSEA. Peripheral blood from each donor was collected in a volume of approximately 10 milliliters. At least 6 micrograms of total RNA were extracted per sample.

The chain joins TRBV29-1 to TRBJ2-1, with D hard to call. Sample: blood. The sequence derives from a woman between 65 and 79 years old in good health. The CDR3, as DNA: TGCAGCGTTGAAAAGGTAGGCCGCTCCAACTACAATGAGCAGTTCTTC. Its protein is CSVEKVGRSNYNEQFF.